Listed here are 5 T cell receptor beta chains from one sample, sequenced in a study of radiation and T cells in renal cell carcinoma. Sample time point: blood 4 weeks post-SBRT, at nephrectomy. Documented treatment: 15 Gy SBRT to primary tumor, nephrectomy 4 weeks later. Some clones are missing from TCRdb's copy, which holds only in-frame ones; the method was immunoSEQ multiplex PCR. The data contain over 85,000 clones, around 85% of them singletons. The input for sequencing was blood, taken from a patient whose treatment included radiotherapy and nephrectomy. These receptor sequences come from a man between 50 and 59 years old with renal cell carcinoma.

This chain joins TRBV12-1 and TRBJ1-6. TRBV12-1 is a documented pseudogene. CDR3 length: 16 residues. CDR3 loop: CASSSRQGLGGTPLHF. Written as DNA, the CDR3 is TGTGCCAGCAGCTCTCGACAGGGCTTGGGAGGGACACCCCTCCACTTT.

This chain's CDR3 is CASSPGTASFIRAAKNIQYF. As DNA, the CDR3 is TGTGCCAGCTCACCTGGGACAGCCTCTTTCATCCGGGCGGCCAAAAACATTCAGTACTTC. The rearrangement links TRBV18 to TRBJ2-4; 7 bases line up with TRBD1. The ends lost 3 bases at V and 1 base at J; junction bases unmatched: 18. In germline, CDR1 is KGHSH, CDR2 LQKENI. The CDR3 sequence is 20 residues long.

This clone has just a few counts. The chain uses TRBV6-4 and TRBJ2-3, with 7 bases identical to TRBD2. CDR1 and CDR2 from the germline V gene are MRHNA and SNTAGT. With V trimmed by 8 bases and J by 4 bases, 6 bases remained unmatched. The CDR3 spans 13 residues. The CDR3 sequence: CASSTSEADTQYF. The CDR3 nucleotides read TGTGCCAGCTCCACTAGCGAAGCAGATACGCAGTATTTT.

The chain combines TRBV6-6 with TRBJ1-2; tentatively, D is TRBD1 (6 bases). Trimming removed 7 bases from V and 4 bases from J, with 13 bases in between. The CDR3 spans 13 residues. Germline CDR1 MNHNY, CDR2 SVGAGI (reference sequence). DNA for the CDR3: TGTGCCAGCACCGAACGGGACACCTATGGCTACACCTTC. Translated, it gives CASTERDTYGYTF.

V is TRBV28 and J is TRBJ1-1; D gene uncertain. V shed 2 bases and J shed 6 bases, with 4 bases lying between them. The germline gives CDR1 MDHEN, CDR2 SYDVKM. The CDR3 has 11 residues. The CDR3, as DNA: TGTGCCAGCAGTTTACAGGCTGAAGCTTTCTTT. This codes for CASSLQAEAFF. The full variable domain, completed using reference TRBV28 and TRBJ1-1, is DVKVTQSSRYLVKRTGEKVFLECVQDMDHENMFWYRQDPGLGLRLIYFSYDVKMKEKGDIPEGYSVSREKKERFSLILESASTNQTSMYLCASSLQAEAFFGQGTRLTVV.